This T cell receptor (beta chain) appears in the sequencing data of a study of regulatory T cells in long-lasting Graves disease. Study-level results: Persistent Graves' patients showed less TCR diversity than newly diagnosed patients showed.

This clonotype appeared many times. As yet, its antigen is unknown. Arm-PCR of CDR3 regions with iRepertoire HTBI primers generated TCR beta libraries. MiXCR, applied by TCRdb to the multiplex PCR reads, yields one record per CDR3 protein. The sample contains roughly 510,000 distinct CDR3 sequences, about 15% of which appear only once. Trimming cost V 6 bases and J 6 bases; bases outside gene matches: 8. The CDR3 is 14 amino acids. Germline CDR1 reads MNHEY; CDR2 reads SMNVEV (reference sequence). Time point denoted: newly diagnosed GD, antithyroid drugs for less than 3 months. From PBMCs, RNA was extracted and then used to make the TCR library. These data were likewise used in another study, on T cells in Graves' hyperthyroidism and ophthalmopathy. From that paper: Thyroid ultrasound, orbital computed tomography, clinical symptoms, and serum thyroxine and TRAb underpinned diagnoses. The study used the HTBI primer set for a first-round RT-PCR of the TCR CDR3.

V usage is TRBV27 and J usage is TRBJ1-5; 7 nucleotides line up with TRBD1. Material: peripheral blood mononuclear cells (PBMCs), obtained at new diagnosis, from a patient treated with antithyroid drugs. The origin of this receptor is a man between 18 and 29 years old with Graves disease. CDR3 residues: CASSNTGEGQPQHF. CDR3 nucleotides: TGTGCCAGCAGCAACACAGGGGAGGGTCAGCCCCAGCATTTT.